The next 26 T cell receptor beta chains were all read from a single sample in a study of CXCR3-negative and CXCR3-positive naive CD8 T cells. The libraries of TRB cDNA were constructed through 5' RACE using UMI labels. TCRdb re-called the 5' RACE reads and catalogs CDR3 proteins one per entry, DNA excluded. The listing records about 8,000 distinct CDR3 sequences. Sequencing was done on a sample of naive CXCR3- CD8+ T cells from blood. Documented subset: CD45RO-CCR7+CD27+CD95- naive CD8+ T cells lacking CXCR3 (TNR3-). These receptors were obtained from a human donor in good health. Some clones in this sample may be carry-over from other donors' samples.

This chain joins TRBV20-1 and TRBJ1-2; TCRdb names TRBD1, which stays unverified in the absence of DNA. Germline values: CDR1 DFQATT, CDR2 SNEGSKA (reference sequence). The CDR3 runs 17 residues. The CDR3 region is CSARDRQGTLGVDGYTF.

This clonotype is deemed medium-sized by its frequency. This chain links TRBV7-9 with TRBJ2-7; TCRdb gives TRBD1 as the D gene, but with no DNA this cannot be confirmed. The germline gives CDR1 SEHNR, CDR2 FQNEAQ (reference sequence). The CDR3 runs to 13 residues. This chain's CDR3 is CASSTPEKDEQYF.

The rearrangement joins TRBV18 to TRBJ2-1. This CDR3 is built from 14 residues. Germline V gene lookup returns CDR1 KGHSH and CDR2 LQKENI. CDR3 region: CASSPLGAYNEQFF.

This chain joins TRBV29-1 and TRBJ2-3; TCRdb names TRBD1, which stays unverified in the absence of DNA. Per the germline V gene, CDR1 is SQVTM and CDR2 is ANQGSEA. This CDR3 region has 17 residues. The CDR3 spells CSVGIESSLSRTDTQYF.

The chain uses TRBV29-1 and TRBJ2-3; TCRdb's D call of TRBD1 is untestable without DNA. Germline V CDR1 and CDR2: SQVTM, ANQGSEA. The CDR3 has 14 residues. The CDR3 protein is CSVVPEIITDTQYF.

Considering frequency, this clonotype is medium-sized. The CDR3 sequence: CASRPTSGSSEQYF. The chain couples TRBV28 to TRBJ2-7; TCRdb's D call of TRBD2 is untestable without DNA. The CDR3 is 14 residues long. Germline-derived CDR1 and CDR2 are MDHEN and SYDVKM.

The chain couples TRBV12-3 or TRBV12-4 to TRBJ2-5; no DNA is available, so the TRBD1 call from TCRdb remains unchecked. The CDR3 has 14 amino acids. The CDR3: CASSLYRGLETQYF.

CDR3 amino acids: CASILLADYNEQFF. The chain couples TRBV6-2 or TRBV6-3 to TRBJ2-1; TCRdb picks TRBD2, but there is no DNA to check that call. Germline CDR1 MNHEY, CDR2 SVGEGT. CDR3 size: 14 residues.

The chain has TRBV7-8 and TRBJ2-7; no DNA is available, so the TRBD2 call from TCRdb remains unchecked. CDR3 length: 15 amino acids. Germline V CDR1 and CDR2: SGHVS, FQNEAQ. CDR3 loop: CASSLGTSSTYEQYF.

Frequency places this clonotype as medium-sized. The chain combines TRBV20-1 with TRBJ2-2. This CDR3 contains 14 residues. Germline V lookup: CDR1 DFQATT, CDR2 SNEGSKA (reference sequence). CDR3 protein: CSAQTDGNTGELFF.

The J gene is TRBJ2-7, the V gene TRBV10-3; TCRdb returns TRBD1, unconfirmable since there is no DNA. The germline V gene encodes CDR1 ENHRY and CDR2 SYGVKD. CDR3 size: 12 residues. The CDR3 loop is CASRDGPYEQYF.

Measured by frequency, this clonotype is medium-sized. This chain joins TRBV12-3 or TRBV12-4 and TRBJ2-3; TCRdb reports TRBD1, a call that lacks DNA to check it against. The CDR3 runs to 13 residues. CDR3 sequence reads: CASSTGPLDTQYF.

The rearrangement links TRBV7-9 to TRBJ2-2. This CDR3 contains 13 residues. Per the germline V gene, CDR1 is SEHNR and CDR2 is FQNEAQ (reference sequence). CDR3 in amino acids: CASSNDPNGELFF.

The genes are TRBV11-1 and TRBJ2-3; the D gene TCRdb calls, TRBD1, cannot be checked with no DNA. CDR1 is SGHAT, CDR2 FQDESV, per germline (reference sequence). The CDR3 sequence is 16 residues long. CDR3 amino acids: CASSSKDGEGTDTQYF.

This clonotype is deemed medium-sized by its frequency. The chain combines TRBV29-1 with TRBJ2-5; as DNA is missing, the TRBD1 call by TCRdb cannot be tested. The CDR3 is made up of 14 amino acids. Germline loops: CDR1 SQVTM, CDR2 ANQGSEA. CDR3 amino acids: CSVVDFLREETQYF. The variable domain in full, completed from reference TRBV29-1 and TRBJ2-5, reads SAVISQKPSRDICQRGTSLTIQCQVDSQVTMMFWYRQQPGQSLTLIATANQGSEATYESGFVIDKFPISRPNLTFSTLTVSNMSPEDSSIYLCSVVDFLREETQYFGPGTRLLVL.

CDR3 amino acids: CASSLAEGLAGDTQYF. J is TRBJ2-3 and V is TRBV5-1; TCRdb's D call of TRBD2 is untestable without DNA. Looked up from germline, CDR1 is SGHRS and CDR2 is YFSETQ. The CDR3 loop spans 16 amino acids.

In terms of frequency, this clonotype is medium-sized. The rearrangement uses TRBV7-2 and TRBJ2-5; TCRdb's assignment of TRBD1 cannot be checked, as there is no DNA. Per germline, CDR1 SGHTA and CDR2 FQGNSA. The CDR3 has 13 amino acids. The CDR3 loop reads CASSLWQGETQYF.

Its frequency marks this clonotype as medium-sized. This chain connects TRBV5-1 to TRBJ1-6; TCRdb's D gene call, TRBD1, goes unchecked for lack of DNA. The germline V gene has CDR1 SGHRS and CDR2 YFSETQ. There are 15 residues in the CDR3. The CDR3 is CASSFRGSPNSPLHF.

V and J are TRBV10-2 and TRBJ2-3. CDR3 length equals 12 residues. Germline V gene lookup returns CDR1 WSHSY and CDR2 SAAADI. CDR3 residues: CASSPSTDTQYF.

This chain links TRBV7-9 with TRBJ1-1. The CDR3 has 15 residues. The germline V gene encodes CDR1 SEHNR and CDR2 FQNEAQ (reference sequence). This chain's CDR3 is CASSPGRPQDTEAFF.

This sequence joins TRBV15 and TRBJ1-5; TCRdb names TRBD1, which stays unverified in the absence of DNA. This CDR3 has 16 amino acids. CDR1 and CDR2 (germline): LNHNV, YYDKDF (reference sequence). The CDR3 loop is CAPKGERQGSNQPQHF.

The gene calls are TRBV6-5 and TRBJ2-1; TCRdb gives TRBD1 as the D gene, but with no DNA this cannot be confirmed. Germline V gives CDR1 MNHEY, CDR2 SVGAGI. The CDR3 loop spans 12 amino acids. CDR3 loop: CASSQTGNTPFF.

The chain uses TRBV29-1 and TRBJ1-1; TCRdb names TRBD1, which stays unverified in the absence of DNA. From germline, CDR1 is SQVTM and CDR2 ANQGSEA. The CDR3 spans 13 residues. CDR3 in amino acids: CSAVGAMNTEAFF.

By frequency, this clonotype is medium-sized. The rearrangement links TRBV29-1 to TRBJ1-1; TCRdb gives TRBD1 as the D gene, but with no DNA this cannot be confirmed. Germline values: CDR1 SQVTM, CDR2 ANQGSEA. The CDR3 totals 17 residues. CDR3 amino acids: CSVETGTVNTDGTEAFF.

The chain recombines TRBV7-9 with TRBJ2-1; the D gene TCRdb calls, TRBD1, cannot be checked with no DNA. CDR1 and CDR2 (germline): SEHNR, FQNEAQ (reference sequence). This CDR3 is built from 14 residues. CDR3 protein: CASSSKGTDNEQFF.

This chain links TRBV7-9 with TRBJ2-7. Germline CDR1 and CDR2: SEHNR and FQNEAQ (reference sequence). The CDR3 loop spans 11 amino acids. The CDR3 sequence is CASSRGYEQYF.